The 30 T cell receptor beta chains presented below share a single source sample, sequenced in a study of regulatory T cells in long-lasting Graves disease. TCR beta libraries were built with iRepertoire HTBI primers and Arm-PCR of CDR3 regions. A single record per CDR3 protein comes from TCRdb applying MiXCR to the multiplex PCR reads. In the table there are 500,000 to 700,000 distinct CDR3 sequences, 30% of which are singletons. Time point of the sample: persistent/refractory GD, antithyroid drugs over 5 years with positive TRAb. From PBMCs, RNA was extracted and then used to make the TCR library. The material sequenced was peripheral blood mononuclear cells (PBMCs), taken when the disease was refractory, from a patient treated with antithyroid drugs. These receptors came from a female donor with Graves disease.

The chain is built from TRBV12-3 or TRBV12-4 and TRBJ2-4; possibly TRBD1 for D (6 bases). The CDR3 runs to 15 residues. V was pared by 6 bases and J by 1 base, with 13 bases between. The CDR3 DNA is TGTGCCAGCAGGCGATCAGGGGATGCCAAAAACATTCAGTACTTC. It translates to CASRRSGDAKNIQYF.

The rearrangement uses TRBV20-1 and TRBJ2-5; 10 bases agree with TRBD1. There are 13 residues in the CDR3. The germline CDR1 and CDR2 sequences are DFQATT and SNEGSKA (reference sequence). The junction had 6 bases not matched to a gene; V was cut back by 6 bases and J by 5 bases. The CDR3 DNA reads as TGCAGTGCCTGGGACAGGGGATGGGAGACCCAGTACTTC. This encodes CSAWDRGWETQYF.

V and J are TRBV19 and TRBJ1-1; 7 bases match TRBD1. This CDR3 has 13 residues. The germline V gene encodes CDR1 LNHDA and CDR2 SQIVND (reference sequence). V shed 6 bases, J shed 5 bases, and the junction held 6 bases outside the gene matches. The CDR3 reads CASSGKQGTEAFF. As DNA, the CDR3 is TGTGCCAGTAGCGGAAAACAGGGGACTGAAGCTTTCTTT.

The chain uses TRBV7-8 and TRBJ1-2; D is uncertain. The V gene's germline CDR1 is SGHVS and CDR2 FQNEAQ. V gave up 0 bases and J gave up 4 bases, with 15 bases separating them. The CDR3 length is 16 residues. DNA of the CDR3: TGTGCCAGCAGCTTAGCCCGGACTTCCTCCCCCTATGGCTACACCTTC. This translates into CASSLARTSSPYGYTF.

The chain carries TRBV20-1 and TRBJ2-5; 9 bases match TRBD2. The CDR3 spans 15 residues. V lost 0 bases, J lost 1 base, and 3 bases stayed unmatched. Germline loops: CDR1 DFQATT, CDR2 SNEGSKA (reference sequence). The CDR3 DNA follows: TGCAGTGCTAGAGAAAGCGGGAGGCGCCAAGAGACCCAGTACTTC. Translation gives CSARESGRRQETQYF.

This clonotype was counted ten times or more. The junction and the germline gene differ at one end; a read error may be behind it. This chain links TRBV28 with TRBJ1-6, with unresolved D. Per the germline V gene, CDR1 is MDHEN and CDR2 is SYDVKM. The CDR3 runs 14 residues. The CDR3 sequence: CASSFGSFNSPLHF. The CDR3 nucleotides are TGTGCCAGCAGTTTCGGCTCCTTTAATTCACCCCTCCACTTT.

The chain combines TRBV20-1 with TRBJ2-2; D gene ambiguous. There are 10 residues in the CDR3. V was clipped by 3 bases and J by 6 bases, with 2 bases between them. Germline CDR1 reads DFQATT; CDR2 reads SNEGSKA (reference sequence). The CDR3 nucleotides are TGCAGTGCTAGGTCCGGGGAGCTGTTTTTT. It specifies CSARSGELFF.

Notes on this clonotype: One end of the junction varies from germline; a read error may be responsible. The rearrangement joins TRBV3-1 to TRBJ1-1; unclear D gene. CDR1 is LGHDT and CDR2 is YNNKEL in the germline V gene (reference sequence). There are 14 residues in the CDR3. The CDR3 here is CASSSWTVNTEALF. The CDR3 bases are TGTGCCAGCAGCTCTTGGACGGTGAACACTGAAGCTCTCTTT.

V gene TRBV25-1 combines with J gene TRBJ1-5; D is uncertain. The V end lost 4 bases, the J end lost 0 bases, and 10 bases lay between the germline ends. Germline loops: CDR1 MGHDK, CDR2 SYGVNS. The CDR3 sequence is 15 residues long. For the CDR3, the DNA is TGTGCCAGCAGTGGAGCAGTGAGTAGCAATCAGCCCCAGCATTTT. This gives the protein CASSGAVSSNQPQHF.

This sequence joins TRBV6-5 and TRBJ2-7; perhaps TRBD1 as D (6 bases). The germline V gene has CDR1 MNHEY and CDR2 SVGAGI. CDR3 length: 15 amino acids. V dropped 4 bases and J dropped 6 bases, with 19 bases sitting between them. The CDR3: CASSSTQGALGEQYF. In nucleotides, the CDR3 is TGTGCCAGCAGTTCGACACAGGGAGCTCTGGGCGAGCAGTACTTC.

The chain has TRBV30 and TRBJ1-6; 10 nucleotides align to TRBD1. The J segment lost 9 bases and the V segment lost 7 bases, leaving 9 bases of the junction unmatched. The CDR3 is made up of 14 amino acids. Germline-derived CDR1 and CDR2 are GTSNPN and SVGIG (reference sequence). In nucleotides, the CDR3 is TGTGCCTTGGCCGTGGGACAGGGGTTTTCACCCCTCCACTTT. It codes for CALAVGQGFSPLHF. Using reference TRBV30 and TRBJ1-6 for the parts outside the CDR3, the full variable domain is SQTIHQWPATLVQPVGSPLSLECTVEGTSNPNLYWYRQAAGRGLQLLFYSVGIGQISSEVPQNLSASRPQDRQFILSSKKLLLSDSGFYLCALAVGQGFSPLHFGNGTRLTVT.

This chain connects TRBV2 to TRBJ1-4; a possible D gene is TRBD1 (5 bases). The V and J ends lost 8 bases and 0 bases respectively, with 10 bases between them. There are 14 residues in the CDR3. Looked up from germline, CDR1 is SNHLY and CDR2 is FYNNEI. The chain's CDR3 is CASESRATNEKLFF. CDR3 DNA sequence: TGTGCCAGCGAAAGCAGGGCAACTAATGAAAAACTGTTTTTT.

The chain has TRBV29-1 and TRBJ2-5; D possibly corresponds to TRBD2 (6 bases). The CDR3 spans 12 residues. Germline V gives CDR1 SQVTM, CDR2 ANQGSEA. V was cut by 7 bases and J by 5 bases, with 14 bases left in between. The CDR3: CSAPHGGETQYF. DNA of the CDR3: TGCAGCGCTCCCCACGGAGGGGAGACCCAGTACTTC.

This clonotype was observed a handful of times. The genes are TRBV6-5 and TRBJ1-5; no firm D call. Germline assignment: CDR1 MNHEY and CDR2 SVGAGI. There are 16 residues in the CDR3. The V gene lost 2 bases and the J gene lost 4 bases, with 15 bases spanning the gap. The DNA of the CDR3 is TGTGCCAGCAGTTACCCTAATTCCCTGGGGAATCAGCCCCAGCATTTT. Its protein product is CASSYPNSLGNQPQHF.

The chain carries TRBV7-2 and TRBJ1-4; TRBD1 matches at 9 bases. Germline CDR1 reads SGHTA; CDR2 reads FQGNSA. The junction had 9 bases not matched to a gene; V was cut back by 1 base and J by 9 bases. The CDR3 totals 16 residues. The CDR3 region is CASSLDAGTGSKKLFF. CDR3 nucleotide sequence: TGTGCCAGCAGCTTAGATGCCGGGACAGGGTCTAAAAAACTGTTTTTT.

This clonotype was observed many times. V and J are TRBV5-1 and TRBJ1-1; D is uncertain. Trimming took 0 bases from V and 4 from J, leaving 7 bases between them. The germline V gene has CDR1 SGHRS and CDR2 YFSETQ. The CDR3 is 13 residues long. Here the CDR3 reads CASSLAQITEAFF. CDR3 coding DNA: TGCGCCAGCAGCTTGGCCCAGATCACTGAAGCTTTCTTT.

The CDR3 region has the DNA TGTGCCAGTAGCCGCAGGCCACAGGGAACCTATGGCTACACCTTC. It codes for CASSRRPQGTYGYTF. This chain connects TRBV19 to TRBJ1-2, with D possibly TRBD1 on 6 matching bases. This CDR3 is built from 15 residues. V lost 6 bases to trimming and J lost 4 bases, with 18 bases between them. The germline V gene encodes CDR1 LNHDA and CDR2 SQIVND (reference sequence).

J is TRBJ1-2 and V is TRBV29-1; D remains unclear. The V end was cut by 1 base, the J end by 6 bases, with 12 bases between. The germline CDR1 and CDR2 sequences are SQVTM and ANQGSEA. The CDR3 runs to 13 residues. CDR3 protein: CSVEVRGQNGYTF. The CDR3 DNA follows: TGCAGCGTTGAAGTGAGAGGGCAAAATGGCTACACCTTC.

On this clonotype itself: The junction and the germline gene differ at one end; a read error may be behind it. This chain joins TRBV6-1 and TRBJ1-4; D ambiguous. This CDR3 is built from 14 residues. CDR1 and CDR2 from the germline V gene are MNHNS and SASEGT. This CDR3 reads CASSATATNEELFF. In DNA, the CDR3 is TGTGCCAGCAGTGCCACTGCAACTAATGAAGAACTGTTTTTT.

This clonotype was detected a few times. The chain carries TRBV7-3 and TRBJ2-2, with TRBD1 as a possible D gene (6 bases). Trimming took off 6 bases at V and 6 bases at J, with 17 bases between the two ends. The CDR3 is 15 residues long. Germline V gene data show CDR1 as SGHTA and CDR2 as FQGTGA. In DNA form, the CDR3 reads TGTGCCAGCAGGTTAGGGCAGACAGGTCCCGGGGAGCTGTTTTTT. Its translation is CASRLGQTGPGELFF.

Only a few counts were recorded for this clonotype. This chain connects TRBV7-3 to TRBJ2-2; no firm D call. The ends were cut back, 0 bases at V and 3 bases at J, with 8 bases in the middle. The CDR3 length is 15 residues. The germline V gene has CDR1 SGHTA and CDR2 FQGTGA. CDR3 amino acids: CASSLTGQHTGELFF. In nucleotides, the CDR3 is TGTGCCAGCAGCTTAACGGGCCAGCACACCGGGGAGCTGTTTTTT.

This clonotype was found a few times. The chain is built from TRBV5-1 and TRBJ1-2; 9 bases fit TRBD1. The V gene end was trimmed by 4 bases and the J gene end by 6 bases; junction bases not matched to a gene: 4. The CDR3 contains 13 residues. Germline values: CDR1 SGHRS, CDR2 YFSETQ. The CDR3 DNA reads as TGCGCCAGCAGCGCCGGGACAGGGCATGGCTACACCTTC. Its protein product is CASSAGTGHGYTF.

This clonotype came up a few times. V usage is TRBV12-5 and J usage is TRBJ1-2; TRBD1 aligns across 9 bases. Germline trimming cut 6 bases from V and 7 bases from J; bases unmatched to any gene: 6. In germline, CDR1 is LGHNT, CDR2 FRNRAP. There are 13 residues in the CDR3. The CDR3 nucleotides read TGTGCTAGTGGGACCGGACAGGGGCCTGGCTACACCTTC. Translation: CASGTGQGPGYTF.

The genes are TRBV25-1 and TRBJ2-7; 8 bases map to TRBD1. Per the germline V gene, CDR1 is MGHDK and CDR2 is SYGVNS. The CDR3 extends over 17 amino acids. J was trimmed by 0 bases and V by 4 bases; bases with no gene match: 11. CDR3 loop: CASSGSPDRASSYEQYF. CDR3 bases: TGTGCCAGCAGTGGCTCACCGGACAGGGCGAGCTCCTACGAGCAGTACTTC.

There are many counts of this clonotype. The chain links TRBV6-1 to TRBJ1-2; possibly TRBD1 for D (6 bases). CDR3 length: 12 amino acids. Germline CDR1 MNHNS, CDR2 SASEGT. V was cut by 4 bases and J by 8 bases, with 11 bases left in between. The CDR3 DNA reads as TGTGCCAGCAGTGTGTACAGGGAAGGCTACACCTTC. Its protein is CASSVYREGYTF.

There are a few counts of this clonotype. This chain uses TRBV27 with TRBJ2-5; TRBD2 aligns across 8 bases. V gave up 3 bases and J gave up 4 bases; unmatched junction bases: 7. Germline V gene data show CDR1 as MNHEY and CDR2 as SMNVEV (reference sequence). CDR3 length equals 15 residues. The CDR3: CASSFGLAGRETQYF. For the CDR3, the DNA is TGTGCCAGCAGTTTCGGACTAGCTGGGCGAGAGACCCAGTACTTC.

V gene TRBV5-1 combines with J gene TRBJ2-7; tentatively, D is TRBD1 (6 bases). The CDR3 covers 13 residues. Trimming left V 3 bases short and J 3 bases short, with 10 bases between. Germline V gene lookup returns CDR1 SGHRS and CDR2 YFSETQ. This CDR3 reads CASSYETGYEQYF. In DNA, the CDR3 is TGCGCCAGCAGCTACGAGACAGGCTACGAGCAGTACTTC.

A few counts support this clonotype. This CDR3 is CASSFTIRNEKLFF. In DNA form, the CDR3 reads TGTGCCAGCAGTTTTACTATCCGTAATGAAAAACTGTTTTTT. This chain joins TRBV12-3 or TRBV12-4 and TRBJ1-4; no clear D. The CDR3 is 14 residues long. Deletions cut 3 bases from V and 4 bases from J, with 9 bases between.

The chain uses TRBV12-3 or TRBV12-4 and TRBJ2-2; tentative D call: TRBD2 (6 bases). V was shortened by 4 bases and J by 1 base, with 16 bases between the two germline ends. The CDR3 spans 17 residues. This chain's CDR3 is CASSSPLPGVNTGELFF. CDR3 coding DNA: TGTGCCAGCAGTTCTCCTCTTCCGGGAGTGAACACCGGGGAGCTGTTTTTT.

The gene calls are TRBV29-1 and TRBJ1-2, with D tentatively TRBD1 (5 bases). Trimming took off 7 bases at V and 3 bases at J, with 12 bases between the two ends. The CDR3 has 12 residues. Germline V CDR1 and CDR2: SQVTM, ANQGSEA. The chain's CDR3 is CSAAGTDYGYTF. The CDR3 DNA reads as TGCAGCGCCGCCGGGACGGACTATGGCTACACCTTC. The full variable domain, completed using reference TRBV29-1 and TRBJ1-2, is SAVISQKPSRDICQRGTSLTIQCQVDSQVTMMFWYRQQPGQSLTLIATANQGSEATYESGFVIDKFPISRPNLTFSTLTVSNMSPEDSSIYLCSAAGTDYGYTFGSGTRLTVV.